The text below deals with one T cell receptor (beta chain). The sample originates from a study of blood T cell repertoires in COVID-19. Participant-given clinical history determined each cohort assignment. Source study methods: Amplifying reference gene primers gave estimates of nucleated cell counts. Clones were sequenced by immunoSEQ multiplex PCR, and TCRdb holds only the in-frame ones, with some missing. V, J and clone size derive from that table, while D and trimming were established from the DNA sequence. This sample yields 200,000 to 250,000 clones, of which approximately 80% are seen a single time; 8.9% belongs to the top ten. The CDR3 length is 13 residues. Germline CDR1 is SGHTA and CDR2 is FQGNSA. V gave up 5 bases and J gave up 3 bases, with 11 bases separating them.

The TCR sequence derives from a woman aged 50 to 65 with acute COVID-19. The rearrangement uses TRBV7-2 and TRBJ2-7; D perhaps matches TRBD2 (5 bases). Sequenced input: PBMCs or T cells enriched from blood (not recorded which). CDR3 residues: CASSLGLGYEQYF. CDR3 DNA sequence: TGTGCCAGCAGCCTCGGACTGGGCTACGAGCAGTACTTC.